This T cell receptor beta chain was sequenced in a study of cytotoxic CD8 clonotypes in ibrutinib-treated CLL. Study summary: Mean values per sample were 255,043 productive templates and 75,000 to 100,000 productive rearrangements. Study-level results: Baseline levels were approached again at progression, after clonality had risen at ibrutinib response. Clonotypes that were public were uncommon, and they contracted or stayed stable on treatment. Sampling times, which were not matched between the groups, differed between sustained-remission patients and progressing patients.

CDR3 size: 18 residues. The germline V gene has CDR1 ENHRY and CDR2 SYGVKD. V trimming: 3 bases; J trimming: 0 bases; junction bases outside the gene matches: 7. TCRdb's copy holds only in-frame clones and misses some; the assay was immunoSEQ multiplex PCR. The profile covers 35,000 to 45,000 clones, with nearly 50% appearing a single time and approximately 17% taken by the ten largest. This clone has a single count. Its matching antigen is unknown. The receptor was derived from a human donor with chronic lymphocytic leukemia. The sample consisted of PBMCs, taken before ibrutinib treatment. The J gene is TRBJ2-6, the V gene TRBV10-3; TRBD2 agrees at 8 bases. CDR3: CAISEPGLDFSGANVLTF. For the CDR3, the DNA is TGTGCCATCAGTGAACCGGGACTAGACTTCTCTGGGGCCAACGTCCTGACTTTC.